Listed here are 3 T cell receptor beta chains from one sample, sequenced in a study of T cell therapy after organ transplantation. Profiled with immunoSEQ multiplex PCR; TCRdb holds only in-frame clones, not every one. In the table there are tens of thousands of clones, roughly 93% of which are singletons. The antigens of these receptors remain unknown. The sequencing used CD8+ T cells from blood, collected before autologous CMV-specific T cell therapy. The receptors here all came from a human patient who had received a solid organ transplant and had CMV disease.

V usage is TRBV4-3 and J usage is TRBJ2-7, with 7 bases that match TRBD2. The CDR3 runs to 15 residues. The V segment lost 0 bases and the J segment 2 bases; nucleotides outside the gene matches: 4. CDR1 and CDR2 (germline): LGHNA, YSLEER. DNA for the CDR3: TGCGCCAGCAGCCAAGAAAGGGGAGGGCCCTACGAGCAGTACTTC. Protein: CASSQERGGPYEQYF.

This clone was seen only once. V gene TRBV11-2 combines with J gene TRBJ2-2; D unclear. Germline CDR1 is SGHAT and CDR2 is FQNNGV. The length of the CDR3 is 12 residues. Trimming cost V 5 bases and J 3 bases, with 4 bases left between them. The CDR3 region has the DNA TGTGCCAGCAGCCCCGACACCGGGGAGCTGTTTTTT. This translates into CASSPDTGELFF.

This chain joins TRBV6-6 and TRBJ2-2; D not resolved. Germline CDR1 MNHNY, CDR2 SVGAGI (reference sequence). V dropped 2 bases and J dropped 0 bases, with 10 bases sitting between them. The CDR3 sequence is 16 residues long. The CDR3 here is CASSYTITPNTGELFF. CDR3 bases: TGTGCCAGCAGTTACACGATAACACCGAACACCGGGGAGCTGTTTTTT.